The sample holds a few counts of the clone carrying this TCR beta chain. Its antigen is not known. With 6 bases removed from V and 4 bases from J, the gap between germline ends came to 19 bases. Germline CDR1 reads SGDLS; CDR2 reads YYNGEE. There are 15 residues in the CDR3. The data are from a study of cytotoxic CD8 clonotypes in ibrutinib-treated CLL. The repertoire was sequenced with immunoSEQ multiplex PCR; TCRdb's copy has only in-frame clones and lacks some. The sample carries over 200,000 clones, roughly 77% recorded once. Findings and caveats of the study: Rising at ibrutinib response, clonality subsequently fell back toward baseline at progression. Baseline clonality was higher than in age-matched healthy donors and moved in step with circulating CD8+ T-cell counts.

This receptor was taken from a human donor with chronic lymphocytic leukemia. The sequenced sample was PBMCs, obtained after 12 months of ibrutinib treatment. J is TRBJ1-1 and V is TRBV9; tentatively, D is TRBD1 (5 bases). In DNA, the CDR3 is TGTGCCAGCACCGGCCGTCCCGGGGGGGGCACTGAAGCTTTCTTT. It encodes CASTGRPGGGTEAFF.